Presented here are 8 T cell receptor beta chains from one specimen sequenced in a study of blood T cell repertoires in COVID-19. Clones were read by immunoSEQ multiplex PCR, and TCRdb kept only the in-frame ones, dropping some. The profile shows some 360,000 clones, 87% of them singletons. The sample was peripheral blood. The receptors come from a woman aged 60-70 years with COVID-19, enrolled during active disease.

The chain uses TRBV2 and TRBJ2-2; 7 bases line up with TRBD1. The CDR3 loop spans 15 amino acids. Germline-derived CDR1 and CDR2 are SNHLY and FYNNEI. V lost 6 bases and J lost 4; bases outside the gene matches: 8. The CDR3: CASRPDRVGTGELFF. CDR3 in DNA: TGTGCCAGCAGGCCCGACAGGGTGGGCACCGGGGAGCTGTTTTTT.

This chain uses TRBV5-1 with TRBJ2-7; 11 nucleotides agree with TRBD1. Germline V CDR1 and CDR2: SGHRS, YFSETQ. V was clipped by 3 bases and J by 0 bases; unmatched bases: 5. This CDR3 has 16 residues. CDR3 nucleotide sequence: TGCGCCAGCAGCTCGGGACAGGGGGTGATCTCCTACGAGCAGTACTTC. Residues: CASSSGQGVISYEQYF.

This clone was observed a single time. This chain links TRBV6-1 with TRBJ1-1, with no clear D. The CDR3 spans 13 residues. V dropped 1 base and J dropped 1 base, with 4 bases sitting between them. From germline, CDR1 is MNHNS and CDR2 SASEGT. The CDR3 reads CASSEVKNTEAFF. CDR3 DNA sequence: TGTGCCAGCAGTGAAGTCAAGAACACTGAAGCTTTCTTT.

The chain's CDR3 is CASSEGQYYGYTF. The CDR3 DNA reads as TGTGCCAGCAGTGAAGGGCAGTACTATGGCTACACCTTC. The chain recombines TRBV25-1 with TRBJ1-2; the D is unclear. This CDR3 comprises 13 residues. The V end was cut by 2 bases, the J end by 3 bases, with 7 bases between. Per germline, CDR1 MGHDK and CDR2 SYGVNS.

This chain joins TRBV6-5 and TRBJ2-7, with 8 bases lining up with TRBD1. Germline values: CDR1 MNHEY, CDR2 SVGAGI. This CDR3 comprises 13 residues. Trimming cost V 8 bases and J 3 bases; bases outside gene matches: 6. The CDR3 DNA reads as TGTGCCAGCCGGGACAGGATTTACTACGAGCAGTACTTC. Encoded protein: CASRDRIYYEQYF.

V usage is TRBV11-1 and J usage is TRBJ2-1; 9 nucleotides line up with TRBD1. Germline V lookup: CDR1 SGHAT, CDR2 FQDESV (reference sequence). J gave up 2 bases and V 1 base, and 0 bases lay outside the gene matches. This CDR3 region has 15 residues. The CDR3 region has the DNA TGTGCCAGCAGCTTAGGGGACAGGGCCTACAATGAGCAGTTCTTC. Its protein product is CASSLGDRAYNEQFF.

Only a few counts were recorded for this clone. J is TRBJ2-2 and V is TRBV12-3 or TRBV12-4, with 7 bases that match TRBD1. Trimming took 5 bases from V and 4 from J; bases not matched to a gene: 1. The CDR3 length is 13 residues. As DNA, the CDR3 is TGTGCCAGCAGTACAGGGGTCACCGGGGAGCTGTTTTTT. Translation gives CASSTGVTGELFF.

The chain couples TRBV5-1 to TRBJ1-2; 11 nucleotides agree with TRBD1. V trimming: 4 bases; J trimming: 4 bases; junction bases outside the gene matches: 6. CDR1 is SGHRS and CDR2 is YFSETQ in the germline V gene. The CDR3 runs to 15 residues. The CDR3: CASSPGQGAAYGYTF. The CDR3 DNA follows: TGCGCCAGCAGCCCTGGACAGGGGGCTGCCTATGGCTACACCTTC.